The T cell receptor beta chain described here comes from a study of CD8+ T cells in alopecia areata. Treatment given: oral pan-JAK inhibitor, 5-10 mg twice daily. The CDR3 covers 14 residues. Germline CDR1 is MGHRA and CDR2 is YSYEKL. V was cut by 3 bases and J by 4 bases, with 12 bases left in between. cDNA reverse transcribed from extracted RNA served as the sequencing template. Profiling relied on immunoSEQ multiplex PCR, and the TCRdb table lists in-frame clones only, not all of them. The sample holds roughly 180,000 clones, 51% seen once. The TCR originated in a human donor with alopecia areata. V gene TRBV4-1 combines with J gene TRBJ1-1; a possible D gene is TRBD1 (5 bases). Specimen: CD8+ T cells sorted from blood, collected at week 52, from a patient treated with tofacitinib. The DNA of the CDR3 is TGCGCCAGCAGCCAGTCTCAGGGCGGCACTGAAGCTTTCTTT. Translating gives CASSQSQGGTEAFF.